This T cell receptor beta chain emerged from a study of T cell changes during pregnancy in multiple sclerosis. From germline, CDR1 is SGHNT and CDR2 YYREEE (reference sequence). V was cut by 3 bases and J by 2 bases, with 13 bases left in between. This CDR3 is 15 amino acids long. Method: immunoSEQ multiplex PCR; TCRdb's copy keeps in-frame clones and lacks some. The repertoire holds 85,000 to 100,000 clones, with roughly 90% as singletons. This sequence was found in a female donor with multiple sclerosis, enrolled in a pregnancy study. The chain employs TRBV5-4 and TRBJ2-3; D is perhaps TRBD1 (6 bases). The sample consisted of peripheral blood, taken in the first trimester of pregnancy. CDR3 protein: CASSYRTEITDTQYF. The CDR3 DNA sequence: TGTGCCAGCAGCTACCGGACAGAAATCACAGATACGCAGTATTTT.